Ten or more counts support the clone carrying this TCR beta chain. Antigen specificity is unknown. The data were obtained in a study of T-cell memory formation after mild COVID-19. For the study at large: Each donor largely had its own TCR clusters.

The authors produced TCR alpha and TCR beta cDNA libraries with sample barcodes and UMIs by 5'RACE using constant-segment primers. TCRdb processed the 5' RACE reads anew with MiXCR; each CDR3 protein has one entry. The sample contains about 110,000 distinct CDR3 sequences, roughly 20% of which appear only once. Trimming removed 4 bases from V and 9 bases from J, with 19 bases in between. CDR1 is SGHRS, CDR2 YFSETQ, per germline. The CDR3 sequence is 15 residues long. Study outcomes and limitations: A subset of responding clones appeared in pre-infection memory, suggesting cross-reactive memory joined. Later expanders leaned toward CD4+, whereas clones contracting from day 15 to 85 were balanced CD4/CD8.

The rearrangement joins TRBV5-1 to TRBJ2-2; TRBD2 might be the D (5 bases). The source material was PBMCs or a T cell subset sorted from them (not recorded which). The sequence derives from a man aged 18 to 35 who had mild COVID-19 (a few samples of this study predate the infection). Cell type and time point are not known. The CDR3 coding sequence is TGCGCCAGCAGCCGGCCCGGGGAAAAAGACAGGGAGCTGTTTTTT. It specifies CASSRPGEKDRELFF.